These 20 T cell receptor beta chains came from one sample sequenced in a study of beta chain features in type 1 diabetes. The whole isolated RNA underwent reverse transcription, so sequencing captured expressed TCRB transcripts. Sequencing used immunoSEQ multiplex PCR; TCRdb keeps in-frame clones, though not all of them. The sample consists of 810,000 or so clones, 15% to 20% of them appearing once. Sequencing was performed on naive CD4+ T cells from blood. These receptors were taken from a woman in her late teens or twenties in good health.

J is TRBJ2-1 and V is TRBV6-5; 10 nucleotides align to TRBD2. V trimming: 6 bases; J trimming: 7 bases; junction bases outside the gene matches: 9. The germline V gene has CDR1 MNHEY and CDR2 SVGAGI. This CDR3 comprises 15 residues. This CDR3 reads CASRRSGRAFNEQFF. The DNA of the CDR3 is TGTGCCAGCAGAAGGAGCGGGAGGGCCTTTAATGAGCAGTTCTTC.

The chain carries TRBV7-2 and TRBJ2-3, with 8 positions matching TRBD2. The CDR3 is 15 amino acids. In germline, CDR1 is SGHTA, CDR2 FQGNSA. The J segment lost 3 bases and the V segment lost 2 bases, leaving 4 bases of the junction unmatched. CDR3 loop: CASSLLGRGTDTQYF. CDR3 coding DNA: TGTGCCAGCAGCTTACTCGGGAGGGGGACAGATACGCAGTATTTT.

This clone showed up just a few times. This CDR3 reads CASSLGPQGGNEQFF. The CDR3 region has the DNA TGCGCCAGCAGCTTGGGACCACAGGGAGGCAATGAGCAGTTCTTC. The chain joins TRBV5-1 to TRBJ2-1, with D perhaps TRBD1 or TRBD2 (6 bases each). The V gene lost 0 bases and the J gene lost 6 bases, with 13 bases spanning the gap. The length of the CDR3 is 15 residues. The germline gives CDR1 SGHRS, CDR2 YFSETQ.

In its sample, this clone was seen a few times. The genes are TRBV10-3 and TRBJ2-2; 9 bases map to TRBD2. The CDR3 covers 17 residues. Germline V gene lookup returns CDR1 ENHRY and CDR2 SYGVKD. Unmatched junction bases numbered 4, after V lost 2 bases and J lost 0 bases. CDR3 sequence reads: CAISELLAGPNTGELFF. CDR3 nucleotides: TGTGCCATCAGTGAGCTGCTAGCGGGACCGAACACCGGGGAGCTGTTTTTT.

The J gene is TRBJ2-1, the V gene TRBV16, with 10 bases lining up with TRBD2. CDR1 and CDR2 (germline): KGHSY, FQNENV. V lost 0 bases, J lost 7 bases, and 6 bases stayed unmatched. This CDR3 region has 16 residues. CDR3 sequence (DNA): TGTGCCAGCAGCCAATCGGTGGCTAGCGGGGGAAATGAGCAGTTCTTC. Encoded protein: CASSQSVASGGNEQFF.

J is TRBJ2-1 and V is TRBV11-2, with TRBD2 identical over 7 bases. Germline V gene sequence: CDR1 SGHAT, CDR2 FQNNGV. This CDR3 has 16 amino acids. With V trimmed by 5 bases and J by 1 base, 8 bases remained unmatched. This CDR3 reads CASSTVLGGSYNEQFF. CDR3 coding DNA: TGTGCCAGCAGCACAGTGCTGGGGGGGTCCTACAATGAGCAGTTCTTC.

This clone was counted a few times. The chain combines TRBV9 with TRBJ2-1, with 7 bases matching TRBD1. The CDR3 is made up of 15 amino acids. Germline CDR1 is SGDLS and CDR2 is YYNGEE. After removal of 0 bases from V and 6 bases from J, the junction contained 6 bases not matched to a gene. For the CDR3, the DNA is TGTGCCAGCAGCGTAGACACGACAGGGAGCAATGAGCAGTTCTTC. Translated, it gives CASSVDTTGSNEQFF.

The CDR3, as DNA: TGTGCCAGCAGTTTTCAAGCGGGAACCACAGATACGCAGTATTTT. Translated, it gives CASSFQAGTTDTQYF. The rearrangement joins TRBV28 to TRBJ2-3; 7 bases line up with TRBD2. CDR3 length: 15 residues. The germline gives CDR1 MDHEN, CDR2 SYDVKM. J gave up 2 bases and V 3 bases, and 5 bases lay outside the gene matches.

This clone showed up just a few times. Additional DNA sequences in this sample encode the identical CDR3. The chain combines TRBV7-2 with TRBJ1-2; D not certain. From germline, CDR1 is SGHTA and CDR2 FQGNSA. The CDR3 contains 11 residues. Trimming stripped 2 bases from V and 2 bases from J, with 0 bases between. Here the CDR3 DNA reads TGTGCCAGCAGCTTAAACTATGGCTACACCTTC. Translated: CASSLNYGYTF. Full variable domain (outside the CDR3, taken from reference TRBV7-2 and TRBJ1-2): GAGVSQSPSNKVTEKGKDVELRCDPISGHTALYWYRQSLGQGLEFLIYFQGNSAPDKSGLPSDRFSAERTGGSVSTLTIQRTQQEDSAVYLCASSLNYGYTFGSGTRLTVV.

This chain connects TRBV18 to TRBJ2-3; maybe TRBD1 (6 bases). This CDR3 spans 14 amino acids. With 0 bases removed from V and 3 bases from J, the gap between germline ends came to 7 bases. CDR1 is KGHSH and CDR2 is LQKENI in the germline V gene. CDR3 amino acids: CASSPPRGTDTQYF. CDR3 coding DNA: TGTGCCAGCTCACCACCGAGGGGGACAGATACGCAGTATTTT.

The rearrangement joins TRBV5-1 to TRBJ1-1; possible D gene TRBD1, 6 bases. The CDR3 length is 17 residues. CDR1 and CDR2 from the germline V gene are SGHRS and YFSETQ. Deletions cut 0 bases from V and 6 bases from J, with 21 bases between. This CDR3 is CASSLVRGRVPIPEAFF. Written as DNA, the CDR3 is TGCGCCAGCAGCTTGGTTCGGGGGCGCGTTCCTATCCCTGAAGCTTTCTTT.

V gene TRBV2 combines with J gene TRBJ2-3; 12 bases line up with TRBD2. Germline CDR1 SNHLY, CDR2 FYNNEI. This CDR3 is built from 19 residues. The V and J ends lost 6 bases and 0 bases, in that order; junction bases with no gene match: 13. Written as DNA, the CDR3 is TGTGCCAGCAGCGAAAACTCTAGCGGGAGGGCCCGGAGCACAGATACGCAGTATTTT. Translation gives CASSENSSGRARSTDTQYF.

The table lists this clone with a count of one. This chain uses TRBV6-6 with TRBJ1-2, with 9 nucleotides matching TRBD1. The CDR3 is 16 amino acids. V lost 6 bases, J lost 6 bases, and 14 bases stayed unmatched. Germline loops: CDR1 MNHNY, CDR2 SVGAGI (reference sequence). The DNA of the CDR3 is TGTGCCAGCAGCCCACCCAGGGACAGGGCCGAAAATGGCTACACCTTC. Residues: CASSPPRDRAENGYTF.

V and J are TRBV2 and TRBJ1-5; no clear D. V shed 6 bases and J shed 6 bases, with 12 bases lying between them. CDR1 SNHLY and CDR2 FYNNEI come from the germline V gene. This CDR3 spans 13 amino acids. The CDR3 here is CASRDVSGQPQHF. CDR3 nucleotide sequence: TGTGCCAGCAGGGACGTCTCGGGTCAGCCCCAGCATTTT.

This clone was seen a handful of times. The chain joins TRBV9 to TRBJ2-1, with TRBD2 matching 7 bases. There are 18 residues in the CDR3. The germline V gene encodes CDR1 SGDLS and CDR2 YYNGEE. The V gene end was trimmed by 3 bases and the J gene end by 4 bases; junction bases not matched to a gene: 16. For the CDR3, the DNA is TGTGCCAGCAGCGGAACCCGAGCGGGAACTCACCATTACAATGAGCAGTTCTTC. This gives the protein CASSGTRAGTHHYNEQFF. The variable domain in full, with the rest retrieved from reference TRBV9 and TRBJ2-1, is DSGVTQTPKHLITATGQRVTLRCSPRSGDLSVYWYQQSLDQGLQFLIQYYNGEERAKGNILERFSAQQFPDLHSELNLSSLELGDSALYFCASSGTRAGTHHYNEQFFGPGTRLTVL.

This chain joins TRBV7-8 and TRBJ2-1, with a possible D match to TRBD2 (6 bases). This CDR3 is 17 amino acids long. CDR1 and CDR2 (germline): SGHVS, FQNEAQ. The ends were cut back, 3 bases at V and 6 bases at J, with 21 bases in the middle. The DNA for the CDR3 is TGTGCCAGCAGCTTGGTTACTTATCGCAGGGAGGTCAATGAGCAGTTCTTC. Translation: CASSLVTYRREVNEQFF.

This clone has a handful of counts. The V call is TRBV4-3, the J call TRBJ2-2, with TRBD1 matching over 8 bases. CDR1 is LGHNA, CDR2 YSLEER, per germline. The length of the CDR3 is 17 residues. The ends lost 1 base at V and 5 bases at J; junction bases unmatched: 9. As DNA, the CDR3 is TGCGCCAGCAGCCAAGGAGGGACAGGCCGGATTACCGGGGAGCTGTTTTTT. This sequence encodes CASSQGGTGRITGELFF.

This clone was seen only a few times. The chain joins TRBV5-4 to TRBJ2-1; perhaps TRBD1 as D (6 bases). The germline gives CDR1 SGHNT, CDR2 YYREEE (reference sequence). Trimming took 5 bases from V and 3 from J, leaving 12 bases between them. The CDR3 is made up of 14 amino acids. Here the CDR3 reads CASSLTGVYNEQFF. In nucleotides, the CDR3 is TGTGCCAGCAGTTTGACAGGAGTCTACAATGAGCAGTTCTTC.

The V call is TRBV7-2, the J call TRBJ2-1; 11 nucleotides match TRBD2. The germline gives CDR1 SGHTA, CDR2 FQGNSA. V gave up 5 bases and J gave up 5 bases; unmatched junction bases: 5. This CDR3 is 15 amino acids long. CDR3 DNA sequence: TGTGCCAGCAGCGAACTAGCGGGAGAGGACAATGAGCAGTTCTTC. Translating gives CASSELAGEDNEQFF. The full variable domain, rest sourced from reference TRBV7-2 and TRBJ2-1, is GAGVSQSPSNKVTEKGKDVELRCDPISGHTALYWYRQSLGQGLEFLIYFQGNSAPDKSGLPSDRFSAERTGGSVSTLTIQRTQQEDSAVYLCASSELAGEDNEQFFGPGTRLTVL.

The genes are TRBV7-3 and TRBJ2-7; D not certain. V dropped 1 base and J dropped 3 bases, with 13 bases sitting between them. The CDR3 extends over 15 amino acids. Per germline, CDR1 SGHTA and CDR2 FQGTGA. The CDR3 region has the DNA TGTGCCAGCAGCTTAAGCCGCTGGGCAGGCTACGAGCAGTACTTC. It yields the protein CASSLSRWAGYEQYF.